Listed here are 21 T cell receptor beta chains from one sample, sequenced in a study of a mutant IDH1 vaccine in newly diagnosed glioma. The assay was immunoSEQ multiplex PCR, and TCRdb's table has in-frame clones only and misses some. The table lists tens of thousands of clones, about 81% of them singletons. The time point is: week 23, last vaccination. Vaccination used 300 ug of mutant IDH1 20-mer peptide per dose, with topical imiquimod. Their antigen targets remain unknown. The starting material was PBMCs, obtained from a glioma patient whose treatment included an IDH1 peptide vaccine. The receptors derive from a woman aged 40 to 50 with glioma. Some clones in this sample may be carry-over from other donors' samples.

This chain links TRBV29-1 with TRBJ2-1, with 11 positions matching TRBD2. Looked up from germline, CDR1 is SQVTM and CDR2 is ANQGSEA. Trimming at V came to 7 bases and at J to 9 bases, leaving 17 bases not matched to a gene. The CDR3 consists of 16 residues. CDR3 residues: CSALPTSGVWGGEQFF. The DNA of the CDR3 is TGCAGCGCCCTCCCGACTAGCGGGGTTTGGGGGGGTGAGCAGTTCTTC.

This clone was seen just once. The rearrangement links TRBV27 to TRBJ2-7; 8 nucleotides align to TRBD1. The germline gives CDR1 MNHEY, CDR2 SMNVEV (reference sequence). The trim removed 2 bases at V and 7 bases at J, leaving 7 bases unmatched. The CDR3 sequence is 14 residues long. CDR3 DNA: TGTGCCAGCAGTTTAGGAGGACAGGGAAGGGAGCAGTACTTC. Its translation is CASSLGGQGREQYF.

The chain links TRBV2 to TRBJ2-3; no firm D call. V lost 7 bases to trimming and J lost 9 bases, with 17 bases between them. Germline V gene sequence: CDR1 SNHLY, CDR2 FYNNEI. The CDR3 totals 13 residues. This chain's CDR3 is CASTGDWQGTQYF. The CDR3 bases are TGTGCCAGCACCGGAGACTGGCAAGGCACGCAGTATTTT.

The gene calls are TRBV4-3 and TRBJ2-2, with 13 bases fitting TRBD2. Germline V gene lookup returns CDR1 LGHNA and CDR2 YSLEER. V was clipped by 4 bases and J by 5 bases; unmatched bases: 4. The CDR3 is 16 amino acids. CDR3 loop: CASSRGLAGTTGELFF. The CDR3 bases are TGCGCCAGCAGCCGGGGACTAGCGGGGACGACCGGGGAGCTGTTTTTT.

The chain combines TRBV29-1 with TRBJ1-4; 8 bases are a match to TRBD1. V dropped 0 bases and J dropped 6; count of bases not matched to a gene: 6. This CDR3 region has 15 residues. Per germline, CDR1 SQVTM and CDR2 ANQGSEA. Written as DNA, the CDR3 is TGCAGCGTTGAAGATTCTCGACAGGGGTATGAAAAACTGTTTTTT. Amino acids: CSVEDSRQGYEKLFF. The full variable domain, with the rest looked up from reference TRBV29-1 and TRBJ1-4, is SAVISQKPSRDICQRGTSLTIQCQVDSQVTMMFWYRQQPGQSLTLIATANQGSEATYESGFVIDKFPISRPNLTFSTLTVSNMSPEDSSIYLCSVEDSRQGYEKLFFGSGTQLSVL.

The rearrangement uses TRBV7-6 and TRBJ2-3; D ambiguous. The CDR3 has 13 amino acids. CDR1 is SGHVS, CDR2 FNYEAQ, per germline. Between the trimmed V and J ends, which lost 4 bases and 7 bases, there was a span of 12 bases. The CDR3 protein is CASSSADGNTQYF. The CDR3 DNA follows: TGTGCCAGCAGCTCCGCCGACGGAAATACGCAGTATTTT.

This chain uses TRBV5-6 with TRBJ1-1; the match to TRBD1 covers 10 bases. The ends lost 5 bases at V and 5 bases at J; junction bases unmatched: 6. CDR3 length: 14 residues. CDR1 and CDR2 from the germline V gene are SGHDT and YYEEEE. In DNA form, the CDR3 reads TGTGCCAGCAGGCAGACAGGGGGCGTAACTGAAGCTTTCTTT. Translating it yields CASRQTGGVTEAFF.

CDR3 nucleotide sequence: TGCAGCGTTGAAGATCTCCCGGGCAACGAGCAGTACTTC. It encodes CSVEDLPGNEQYF. This chain joins TRBV29-1 and TRBJ2-7, with D unresolved. The CDR3 runs to 13 residues. Deletions cut 0 bases from V and 5 bases from J, with 11 bases between. Germline V gives CDR1 SQVTM, CDR2 ANQGSEA.

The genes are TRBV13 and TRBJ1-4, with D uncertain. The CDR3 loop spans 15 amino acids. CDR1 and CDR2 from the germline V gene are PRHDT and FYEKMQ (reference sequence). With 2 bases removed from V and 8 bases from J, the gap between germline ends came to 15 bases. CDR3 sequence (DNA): TGTGCCAGCAGCTTACGAGGGCCCGTGGGGGAAAAACTGTTTTTT. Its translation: CASSLRGPVGEKLFF.

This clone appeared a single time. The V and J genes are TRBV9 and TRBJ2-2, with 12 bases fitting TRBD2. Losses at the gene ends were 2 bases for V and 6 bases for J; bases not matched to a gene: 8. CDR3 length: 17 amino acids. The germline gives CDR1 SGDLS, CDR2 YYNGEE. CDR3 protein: CASSVPSGGASAGELFF. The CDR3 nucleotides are TGTGCCAGCAGCGTTCCTAGCGGGGGGGCCTCAGCCGGGGAGCTGTTTTTT.

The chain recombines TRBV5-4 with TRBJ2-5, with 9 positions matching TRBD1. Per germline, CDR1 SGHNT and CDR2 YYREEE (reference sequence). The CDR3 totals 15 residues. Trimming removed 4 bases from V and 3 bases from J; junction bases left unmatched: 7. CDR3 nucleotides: TGTGCCAGCAGCCCTACAGGGGGCTGGGAAGAGACCCAGTACTTC. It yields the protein CASSPTGGWEETQYF.

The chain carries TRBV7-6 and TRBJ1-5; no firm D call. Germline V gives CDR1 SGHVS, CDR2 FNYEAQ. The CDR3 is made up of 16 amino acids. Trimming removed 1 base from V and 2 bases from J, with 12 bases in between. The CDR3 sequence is CASSLEGVSGNQPQHF. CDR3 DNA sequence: TGTGCCAGCAGCTTAGAAGGCGTTAGTGGCAATCAGCCCCAGCATTTT.

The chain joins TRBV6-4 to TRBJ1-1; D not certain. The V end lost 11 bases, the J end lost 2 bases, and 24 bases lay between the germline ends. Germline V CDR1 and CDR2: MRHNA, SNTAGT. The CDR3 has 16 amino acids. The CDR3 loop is CARTPGIEGYNTEAFF. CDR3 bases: TGTGCCCGCACTCCCGGGATAGAAGGGTATAACACTGAAGCTTTCTTT.

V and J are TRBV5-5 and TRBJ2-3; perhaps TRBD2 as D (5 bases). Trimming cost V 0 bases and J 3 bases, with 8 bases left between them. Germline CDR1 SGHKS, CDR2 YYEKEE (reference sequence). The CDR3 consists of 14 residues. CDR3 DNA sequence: TGTGCCAGCAGCTTGGCCCCGGGGACAGATACGCAGTATTTT. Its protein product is CASSLAPGTDTQYF.

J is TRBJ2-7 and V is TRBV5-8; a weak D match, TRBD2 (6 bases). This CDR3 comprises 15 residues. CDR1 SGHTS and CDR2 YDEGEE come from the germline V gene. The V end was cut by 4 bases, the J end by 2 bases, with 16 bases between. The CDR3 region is CASSPRAQRAYEQYF. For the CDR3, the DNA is TGTGCCAGCAGCCCCCGTGCCCAGCGGGCCTACGAGCAGTACTTC.

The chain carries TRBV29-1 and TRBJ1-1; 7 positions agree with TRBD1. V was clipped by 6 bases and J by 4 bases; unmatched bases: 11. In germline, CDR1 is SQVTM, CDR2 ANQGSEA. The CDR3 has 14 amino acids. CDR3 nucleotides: TGCAGCGTCCTAGTAAGGCAGGGGGGCACTGAAGCTTTCTTT. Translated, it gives CSVLVRQGGTEAFF.

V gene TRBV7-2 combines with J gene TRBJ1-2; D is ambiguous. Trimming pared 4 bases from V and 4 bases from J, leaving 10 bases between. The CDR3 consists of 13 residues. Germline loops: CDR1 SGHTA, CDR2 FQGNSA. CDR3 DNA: TGTGCCAGCAGCTCTGTCGGGCCCTATGGCTACACCTTC. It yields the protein CASSSVGPYGYTF.

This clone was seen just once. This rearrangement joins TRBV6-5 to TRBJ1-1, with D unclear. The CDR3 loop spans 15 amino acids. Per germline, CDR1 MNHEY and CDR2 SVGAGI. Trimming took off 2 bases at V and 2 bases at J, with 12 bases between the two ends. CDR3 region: CASSYVIFDNTEAFF. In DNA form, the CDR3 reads TGTGCCAGCAGTTACGTTATTTTTGATAACACTGAAGCTTTCTTT.

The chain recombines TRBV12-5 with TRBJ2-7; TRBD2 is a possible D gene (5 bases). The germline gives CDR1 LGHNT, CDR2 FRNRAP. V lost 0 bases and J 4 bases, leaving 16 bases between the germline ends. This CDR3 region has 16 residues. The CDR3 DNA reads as TGTGCTAGTGGTTTGGTCCCCTCGCGGGTACCTTACGAGCAGTACTTC. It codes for CASGLVPSRVPYEQYF.

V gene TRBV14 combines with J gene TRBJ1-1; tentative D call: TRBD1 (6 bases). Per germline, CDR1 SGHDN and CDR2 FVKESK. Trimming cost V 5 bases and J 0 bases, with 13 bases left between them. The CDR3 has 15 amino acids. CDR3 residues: CASSVVGGVNTEAFF. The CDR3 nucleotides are TGTGCCAGCAGCGTCGTAGGGGGGGTGAACACTGAAGCTTTCTTT.

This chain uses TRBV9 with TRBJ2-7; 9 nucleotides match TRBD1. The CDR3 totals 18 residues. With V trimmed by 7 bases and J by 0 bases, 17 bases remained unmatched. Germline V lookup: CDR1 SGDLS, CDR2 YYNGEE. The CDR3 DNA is TGTGCCAGCTCCCCGGTGGACAGGGGAAGAGGTAGCTCCTACGAGCAGTACTTC. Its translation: CASSPVDRGRGSSYEQYF.